Below, 28 T cell receptor beta chains from the same sample are listed, as sequenced in a study of brain T cells in children with intractable seizures. Assay used: immunoSEQ multiplex PCR; TCRdb lists only in-frame clones, some missing. Of 110,000 or so clones in the sample, roughly 94% were seen once. The sequenced sample was peripheral blood, obtained at surgery. Source of these receptors: a boy under two years old with hemimegalencephaly and intractable seizures.

This chain joins TRBV7-9 and TRBJ1-3; D is ambiguous. V dropped 5 bases and J dropped 4 bases, with 21 bases sitting between them. This CDR3 comprises 17 residues. CDR1 is SEHNR and CDR2 is FQNEAQ in the germline V gene (reference sequence). CDR3 loop: CASSQVRPGDGGNTIYF. Here the CDR3 DNA reads TGTGCCAGCAGCCAAGTAAGACCGGGCGACGGAGGAAACACCATATATTTT.

V and J are TRBV2 and TRBJ2-7, with TRBD1 identical over 11 bases. Germline V CDR1 and CDR2: SNHLY, FYNNEI. The length of the CDR3 is 13 residues. The V and J ends lost 8 bases and 7 bases, in that order; junction bases with no gene match: 7. CDR3 region: CASWDRGTSEQYF. The CDR3 region has the DNA TGTGCCAGCTGGGACAGGGGGACGTCTGAGCAGTACTTC.

This sequence joins TRBV3-1 (or the pseudogene TRBV3-2) and TRBJ1-4; D remains unclear. Trimming took 4 bases from V and 8 from J, leaving 14 bases between them. The CDR3 runs to 14 residues. Germline values: CDR1 LGHDT, CDR2 YNNKEL (reference sequence). The CDR3 coding sequence is TGTGCCAGCAGCCCCGCGGGTGGAGTGGAAAAACTGTTTTTT. Protein sequence: CASSPAGGVEKLFF.

This rearrangement joins TRBV7-3 to TRBJ2-3; 10 bases line up with TRBD2. The CDR3 loop spans 17 amino acids. CDR1 and CDR2 from the germline V gene are SGHTA and FQGTGA. With V trimmed by 5 bases and J by 6 bases, 14 bases remained unmatched. The CDR3 loop reads CASSPQPGLATVDTQYF. In DNA form, the CDR3 reads TGTGCCAGCAGCCCCCAACCGGGACTAGCGACGGTGGATACGCAGTATTTT.

This chain joins TRBV4-1 and TRBJ2-7, with 13 bases matching TRBD2. This CDR3 comprises 15 residues. From germline, CDR1 is MGHRA and CDR2 YSYEKL. V dropped 2 bases and J dropped 4; count of bases not matched to a gene: 2. CDR3 nucleotides: TGCGCCAGCAGCCAAAGACTAGCGGGAGGTTACGAGCAGTACTTC. The encoded protein is CASSQRLAGGYEQYF.

The J gene is TRBJ2-2, the V gene TRBV4-2; 8 positions match TRBD2. The V gene end was trimmed by 6 bases and the J gene end by 6 bases; junction bases not matched to a gene: 9. CDR3 length: 15 amino acids. Germline values: CDR1 LGHNA, CDR2 YNFKEQ. The CDR3 DNA sequence: TGTGCCAGCAGGTCAGCGGGAGAGGAGGCCGGGGAGCTGTTTTTT. Translated: CASRSAGEEAGELFF.

In its sample, this clone was seen a few times. V is TRBV19 and J is TRBJ2-7, with D perhaps given as TRBD1 or TRBD2 (5 bases each). The CDR3 covers 12 residues. In germline, CDR1 is LNHDA, CDR2 SQIVND (reference sequence). Trimming shortened V by 6 bases and J by 2 bases, and 8 bases separated the two germline ends. CDR3 DNA sequence: TGTGCCAGTAGGGGACGGACCTACGAGCAGTACTTC. As protein: CASRGRTYEQYF.

The chain combines TRBV7-8 with TRBJ2-3; the D is unclear. The CDR3 runs to 16 residues. The germline V and J ends were trimmed by 5 bases and 4 bases, with 19 bases remaining between them. CDR1 SGHVS and CDR2 FQNEAQ come from the germline V gene. In nucleotides, the CDR3 is TGTGCCAGCAGCCCATTCCGAGGATGGAGCTCAGATACGCAGTATTTT. Amino acid sequence: CASSPFRGWSSDTQYF.

The V and J genes are TRBV2 and TRBJ2-3; TRBD2 matches at 8 bases. Germline-derived CDR1 and CDR2 are SNHLY and FYNNEI. The length of the CDR3 is 17 residues. J gave up 2 bases and V 6 bases, and 13 bases lay outside the gene matches. CDR3 residues: CASSADIAGFHTDTQYF. The CDR3 nucleotides read TGTGCCAGCAGCGCTGACATAGCGGGGTTTCACACAGATACGCAGTATTTT.

As DNA, the CDR3 is TGTGCCAGCAGCCCTGGGCGGGGGTGGACTGAAGCTTTCTTT. It translates to CASSPGRGWTEAFF. The genes are TRBV7-8 and TRBJ1-1; D is perhaps TRBD1 (5 bases). The V end lost 5 bases, the J end lost 5 bases, and 15 bases lay between the germline ends. Germline lookup yields CDR1 SGHVS and CDR2 FQNEAQ. This CDR3 has 14 amino acids.

The genes are TRBV4-1 and TRBJ2-7; 9 nucleotides agree with TRBD1. There are 14 residues in the CDR3. V lost 3 bases to trimming and J lost 3 bases; unmatched junction nucleotides: 3. Looked up from germline, CDR1 is MGHRA and CDR2 is YSYEKL. The chain's CDR3 is CASSHRDRVYEQYF. The CDR3 DNA is TGCGCCAGCAGCCACCGGGACAGGGTCTACGAGCAGTACTTC.

The chain joins TRBV28 to TRBJ2-5, with D tentatively TRBD2 (6 bases). Germline values: CDR1 MDHEN, CDR2 SYDVKM. The V gene lost 6 bases and the J gene lost 1 base, with 15 bases spanning the gap. The CDR3 is 15 amino acids. DNA for the CDR3: TGTGCCAGCAGAGGCGGAGGGTGGGTCCAAGAGACCCAGTACTTC. Translating it yields CASRGGGWVQETQYF.

This chain joins TRBV10-2 and TRBJ2-7, with 11 bases aligning to TRBD2. V gave up 6 bases and J gave up 5 bases; unmatched junction bases: 3. Germline assignment: CDR1 WSHSY and CDR2 SAAADI. The CDR3 totals 13 residues. CDR3 coding DNA: TGCGCCAGCAGGCCGGGACTAGCGGACGAGCAGTACTTC. The encoded protein is CASRPGLADEQYF.

V is TRBV7-2 and J is TRBJ2-3; D not resolved. Germline assignment: CDR1 SGHTA and CDR2 FQGNSA. V lost 3 bases and J lost 2, with 24 bases in between. The CDR3 has 19 amino acids. The CDR3 nucleotides read TGTGCCAGCAGCTTCCGACCCCCGTCAGGTCACATCGCCACAGATACGCAGTATTTT. It encodes CASSFRPPSGHIATDTQYF.

The chain carries TRBV20-1 and TRBJ2-3, with TRBD2 as a possible D gene (6 bases). V was trimmed by 3 bases and J by 4 bases, leaving 14 bases between them. The CDR3 consists of 14 residues. In germline, CDR1 is DFQATT, CDR2 SNEGSKA (reference sequence). CDR3 sequence reads: CSASDGGSADTQYF. CDR3 sequence (DNA): TGCAGTGCTAGTGACGGGGGATCGGCAGATACGCAGTATTTT.

This clone occurred once. The rearrangement joins TRBV9 to TRBJ2-3; 10 bases align to TRBD2. The CDR3 runs 16 residues. The trim removed 1 base at V and 5 bases at J, leaving 7 bases unmatched. Germline CDR1 is SGDLS and CDR2 is YYNGEE. CDR3 nucleotide sequence: TGTGCCAGCAGCGTAAGCGGGAGGGCCAGAGTAGATACGCAGTATTTT. It specifies CASSVSGRARVDTQYF.

The chain employs TRBV18 and TRBJ1-2; 8 bases map to TRBD1. The CDR3 runs to 15 residues. Germline values: CDR1 KGHSH, CDR2 LQKENI. V lost 3 bases to trimming and J lost 4 bases; unmatched junction nucleotides: 7. CDR3 in amino acids: CASSPTGANLYGYTF. The DNA of the CDR3 is TGTGCCAGCTCACCGACAGGGGCCAACCTCTATGGCTACACCTTC.

This chain joins TRBV21-1 and TRBJ2-7; TRBD2 reflects the table's D call only, with no check against the DNA. TRBV21-1 is a listed pseudogene. There are 15 residues in the CDR3. The CDR3 DNA follows: TGTGCCAGCAGCAAGCCCGGGTACACCTCCTACGAGCAGTACTTC. It is translated as CASSKPGYTSYEQYF.

The chain couples TRBV5-4 to TRBJ2-5; 12 bases are shared with TRBD2. This CDR3 spans 17 amino acids. The V gene's germline CDR1 is SGHNT and CDR2 YYREEE (reference sequence). Trimming cost V 9 bases and J 1 base; bases outside gene matches: 13. CDR3 region: CATRVRTSGTSQETQYF. CDR3 nucleotides: TGTGCCACCAGGGTCCGGACTAGCGGGACTTCCCAAGAGACCCAGTACTTC.

The chain links TRBV4-2 to TRBJ2-1; TRBD1 is a possible D gene (6 bases). Trimming took off 1 base at V and 1 base at J, with 11 bases between the two ends. Germline loops: CDR1 LGHNA, CDR2 YNFKEQ. The CDR3 extends over 16 amino acids. Here the CDR3 DNA reads TGTGCCAGCAGCCAAGGTCCAGGGGCGTCCTACAATGAGCAGTTCTTC. Residues: CASSQGPGASYNEQFF.

This clone was seen a single time. The chain employs TRBV10-2 and TRBJ1-1; 8 bases are shared with TRBD1. Germline lookup yields CDR1 WSHSY and CDR2 SAAADI. J was trimmed by 7 bases and V by 6 bases; bases with no gene match: 7. The CDR3 is 13 amino acids. The CDR3 nucleotides are TGCGCCAGCAGGCCTGGGACAGGAGGTGAAGCTTTCTTT. Translated: CASRPGTGGEAFF.

The chain has TRBV19 and TRBJ2-1; TRBD2 matches 7 bases. The CDR3 runs to 17 residues. Losses at the gene ends were 0 bases for V and 4 bases for J; bases not matched to a gene: 9. CDR1 and CDR2 from the germline V gene are LNHDA and SQIVND (reference sequence). This CDR3 reads CASSIDLSSGDYNEQFF. The DNA of the CDR3 is TGTGCCAGTAGTATAGATTTATCTAGCGGAGATTACAATGAGCAGTTCTTC.

The CDR3 DNA reads TGCGCCAGCAGCAGACTAGCGGGAGAGAACACCGGGGAGCTGTTTTTT. This encodes CASSRLAGENTGELFF. This chain links TRBV5-1 with TRBJ2-2; TRBD2 matches 12 bases. The germline gives CDR1 SGHRS, CDR2 YFSETQ. This CDR3 spans 16 amino acids. With V trimmed by 4 bases and J by 1 base, 2 bases remained unmatched.

This chain links TRBV10-2 with TRBJ2-5; 13 bases align to TRBD2. CDR1 is WSHSY, CDR2 SAAADI, per germline. The CDR3 runs to 18 residues. V lost 8 bases and J lost 0; bases outside the gene matches: 12. The CDR3 DNA sequence: TGCGCCAGCCTCAAACTAGCGGGAGGGCAACACTACCAAGAGACCCAGTACTTC. Translated: CASLKLAGGQHYQETQYF.

The chain carries TRBV7-9 and TRBJ1-4; D uncertain. Germline-derived CDR1 and CDR2 are SEHNR and FQNEAQ (reference sequence). There are 14 residues in the CDR3. The germline V and J ends were trimmed by 2 bases and 5 bases, with 9 bases remaining between them. The CDR3 bases are TGTGCCAGCAGCTTATCGGGCATAAATGAAAAACTGTTTTTT. Translating it yields CASSLSGINEKLFF.

The chain couples TRBV12-3 or TRBV12-4 to TRBJ2-3, with 8 bases lining up with TRBD1. The CDR3 contains 13 residues. J gave up 7 bases and V 4 bases, and 4 bases lay outside the gene matches. CDR3 in amino acids: CASSSTGANTQYF. The CDR3 bases are TGTGCCAGCAGTTCGACAGGGGCAAATACGCAGTATTTT.

This rearrangement joins TRBV4-3 to TRBJ2-3; 10 nucleotides agree with TRBD2. The CDR3 consists of 18 residues. The trim removed 2 bases at V and 0 bases at J, leaving 8 bases unmatched. Germline V gives CDR1 LGHNA, CDR2 YSLEER. The CDR3 nucleotides are TGCGCCAGCAGCCAAAGAGCGGGAGGGCAGATTAGCACAGATACGCAGTATTTT. The encoded protein is CASSQRAGGQISTDTQYF.

This chain uses TRBV4-3 with TRBJ2-3; no clear D gene. Trimming shortened V by 0 bases and J by 7 bases, and 14 bases separated the two germline ends. This CDR3 contains 15 residues. Per the germline V gene, CDR1 is LGHNA and CDR2 is YSLEER. This CDR3 is CASSQEGFPTYTQYF. In DNA form, the CDR3 reads TGCGCCAGCAGCCAAGAGGGCTTCCCGACCTATACGCAGTATTTT.